A selection of T cell receptor beta chains follows, all from one sample in a study of cytomegalovirus exposure and HLA in healthy donors. Generated by immunoSEQ multiplex PCR, the TCRdb table keeps only in-frame clones and is missing some. Of over 150,000 clones detected, approximately 82% appear once; the ten largest clones hold around 4.6%. The sequenced sample was PBMCs. The receptor set was obtained from a male donor in good health and CMV-seronegative. The CDR3 runs from the conserved cysteine through the conserved F or W. A D gene is named only where the DNA matches it firmly.

D | V | CDR3
. | TRBV9 | CASSPFHSGTDTQYF
. | TRBV7-2 | CASSLTLYTNTEAFF
. | TRBV7-9 | CASSLRPGITDTQYF
TRBD1 | TRBV7-8 | CASRPGQSYEQYF
TRBD2 | TRBV7-8 | CASSFTRTSETQYF
. | TRBV4-3 | CASSQDTGQPQHF
. | TRBV28 | CASSSPPGVETQYF
TRBD2 | TRBV4-2 | CASSLGLANNEQFF
. | TRBV5-6 | CASSLLLVGAETQYF
TRBD2 | TRBV4-3 | CASSRTSASSYEQYF
. | TRBV5-4 | CASGAGPSGYTF
TRBD2 | TRBV7-3 | CASSRTSGALGELFF
TRBD2 | TRBV4-3 | CASSQQRLAGVYEQYF
. | TRBV2 | CASSESRSNQPQHF
. | TRBV27 | CASSLNPDSTEQFF
. | TRBV15 | CATLNIAKNIQYF
TRBD2 | TRBV2 | CASSPRGGASTDTQYF
. | TRBV19 | CASNEPESWDNEQFF
TRBD1 | TRBV7-6 | CASSLDPPGQGGVGYTF
. | TRBV6-6 | CASSYLDLVQETQYF
. | TRBV7-9 | CSSSFYGGAGTEAFF
TRBD2 | TRBV5-1 | CASFSGGAPGANVLTF
. | TRBV11-1 | CASSSPKLAKNIQYF
TRBD2 | TRBV6-6 | CASSPRGLATYNEQFF
. | TRBV6-5 | CASSNRVETQYF
. | TRBV27 | CASSQDSQPYEQYF
. | TRBV29-1 | CSANRATNEKLFF
. | TRBV7-2 | CASSLSPTANTEAFF
TRBD1 | TRBV27 | CASSTRGQGAYGYTF
. | TRBV28 | CASSFLAGLGQGVYGSYNEQFF
TRBD1 | TRBV9 | CASSFGQGNQPQHF
. | TRBV6-1 | CATSLNYNEQFF
TRBD1 | TRBV28 | CASSPPPGGNEQFF
TRBD2 | TRBV27 | CASSGQGLANTGELFF
. | TRBV2 | CASSDRADTQYF
. | TRBV30 | CAWSNDRRGEQFF
TRBD2 | TRBV5-8 | CASRAGVQETQYF
TRBD1 | TRBV19 | CASSSRTGGTSEQYF
TRBD2 | TRBV9 | CASSATSGSSYEQYF
TRBD1 | TRBV5-4 | CASSPGQGGLETQYF
. | TRBV7-9 | CASSPRSGGETQYF
. | TRBV6-6 | CASSLDSQETQYF
TRBD2 | TRBV6-5 | CASSYSSGGLTYEQYF
TRBD2 | TRBV4-3 | CASSQVTTGLAVNEQFF
. | TRBV27 | CASGIRETLGIQYF
. | TRBV30 | CAWSVLWREELFF
. | TRBV28 | CASSPRLALAPDTQYF
. | TRBV6-5 | CASSAGQKKYF
TRBD2 | TRBV7-9 | CASSSHGLAGENTGELFF